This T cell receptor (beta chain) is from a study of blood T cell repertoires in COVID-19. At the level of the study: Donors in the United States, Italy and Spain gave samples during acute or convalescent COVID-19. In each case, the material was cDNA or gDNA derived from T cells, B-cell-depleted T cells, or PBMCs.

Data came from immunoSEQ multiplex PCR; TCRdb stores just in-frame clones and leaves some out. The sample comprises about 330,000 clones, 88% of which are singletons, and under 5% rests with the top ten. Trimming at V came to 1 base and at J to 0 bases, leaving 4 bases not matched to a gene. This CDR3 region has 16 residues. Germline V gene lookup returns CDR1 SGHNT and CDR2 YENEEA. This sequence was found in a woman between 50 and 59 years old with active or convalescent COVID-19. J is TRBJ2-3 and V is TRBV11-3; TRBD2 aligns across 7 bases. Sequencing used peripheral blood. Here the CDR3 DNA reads TGTGCCAGCAGCTTAGGGACTAGGGGAAGCACAGATACGCAGTATTTT. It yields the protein CASSLGTRGSTDTQYF.